This TCR beta chain is drawn from a study of cytomegalovirus exposure and HLA in healthy donors. Both 60 Vbeta primers and 13 Jbeta primers went into the PCR. The table came from immunoSEQ multiplex PCR; TCRdb's copy has only in-frame clones and leaves some out. The table lists about 80,000 clones, roughly 65% of them singletons. V trimming: 4 bases; J trimming: 7 bases; junction bases outside the gene matches: 2. CDR3 length: 12 amino acids. Per the germline V gene, CDR1 is SGHDT and CDR2 is YYEEEE. The sequence was obtained from a male donor in good health and CMV-seropositive. The V gene is TRBV5-6, the J gene TRBJ2-5; TRBD2 agrees at 9 bases. Sequences were obtained from PBMCs. The CDR3 protein is CASSGAGGTQYF. In DNA form, the CDR3 reads TGTGCCAGCAGCGGAGCGGGAGGGACCCAGTACTTC.